The T cell receptor beta chain under discussion was sequenced for a study of T-cell reconstitution after alpha-beta-depleted transplantation in children. Study-level findings and limits: Where some patients showed high TCRbeta diversity at day 60, it came from recipient T cells and thymic progenitors that had survived. After one year, T-cell counts and TCRbeta diversity mostly came from new T cells. Several hundred expanded graft clones reportedly supplied alpha-beta T cells about two months after transplant.

From germline, CDR1 is SQVTM and CDR2 ANQGSEA. The CDR3 sequence is 14 residues long. J was trimmed by 4 bases and V by 6 bases; bases with no gene match: 11. This clonotype was picked up many times. Antigen: not known. Unique molecular identifiers were used in preparing the TCRbeta library. TCRdb re-called the PCR reads with MiXCR, one entry per CDR3 protein. The table has 330,000 or so distinct CDR3 sequences, over 9.5% seen once. The TCR comes from a boy in the first two years of life with acute myeloid leukemia, due to receive a stem cell transplant. V is TRBV29-1 and J is TRBJ2-7; 8 nucleotides agree with TRBD1. The starting material was PBMCs, obtained before TCRalphabeta/CD19-depleted stem cell transplant. The CDR3 is CSVTLTGAGYEQYF. The CDR3 DNA follows: TGCAGCGTCACCCTGACAGGGGCTGGGTACGAGCAGTACTTC.